This T cell receptor beta chain derives from a study of human T cells and chemical hapten exposure. Study-level background: The patients, most of them female, presented with alopecia areata, totalis or universalis.

Many counts were recorded for this clonotype. Antigen specificity is unknown. TCRdb ran MiXCR on the RACE reads and lists one entry per CDR3 protein. The sample consists of over 300,000 distinct CDR3 sequences, roughly 5% of them appearing once. General study findings and limits: While controls formed fewer of them, expanded TCRs formed significantly more large CDR3 similarity clusters.

The time point denotes: pre-sensitization, week 0. Treatment described: therapeutic diphenylcyclopropenone sensitization with weekly scalp DPC. Blood collection took place prior to placing each patch test. The CDR3 contains 13 residues. The germline CDR1 and CDR2 sequences are SQVTM and ANQGSEA. J gave up 5 bases and V 5 bases, and 8 bases lay outside the gene matches. The specimen comprised whole blood, sampled in connection with sensitization to the hapten diphenylcyclopropenone (DPC). The chain employs TRBV29-1 and TRBJ1-1; 7 bases agree with TRBD1. The sequence derives from a woman aged 45-60 years with alopecia areata. Some clones in this sample may be carry-over from other donors' samples. The CDR3 nucleotides read TGCAGCGTTCTTCTGACAGGGCGGACTGAAGCTTTCTTT. Its protein is CSVLLTGRTEAFF.